These T cell receptor beta chains were read from a single sample in a study of metastatic and nonmetastatic thyroid tumors. TCRdb re-called the PCR reads through MiXCR. The table includes about 92,000 clones, 15% detected once. Material for sequencing was blood. All receptors come from a female donor with papillary thyroid cancer or a benign thyroid nodule (not recorded which). Some clones in this sample may be carry-over from other donors' samples. Each CDR3 is given with its conserved first and last residue. Each record gives: D gene, V gene, clone size, J gene, CDR3 DNA, CDR3 protein. A D gene is named only where the DNA matches it firmly. Size tells how often a clone was seen (once, few, many) or the class of an expanded clone, and some rows leave it out.

>-|TRBV5-1|-|TRBJ1-6
TGCGCCAGCAGCCCGAGACACGAGAATTCACCCCTCCACTTT
CASSPRHENSPLHF
>-|TRBV9|many|TRBJ2-3
TGTGCCAGCAGCGTAGGGGGTGGGGATACGCAGTATTTT
CASSVGGGDTQYF
>-|TRBV20-1|many|TRBJ2-7
TGCAGTGCTAGATGGGCTCGGGGACCTTTCGACGAGCAGTACTTC
CSARWARGPFDEQYF
>-|TRBV3-1|many|TRBJ2-7
TGTGCCAGCAGCCAAGTTGCCGGGCGCGAGCAGTACTTC
CASSQVAGREQYF
>TRBD2|TRBV11-1|-|TRBJ2-6
TGTGCCAGCAGCTTACAGAGGGGAGGGGCGCTTGGGGCCGACTTCCTTACTTTC
CASSLQRGGALGADFLTF
>TRBD1|TRBV5-1|many|TRBJ1-6
TGCGCCAGCAGCTTGGCAGGGGGTAAATATAATTCACCCCTCCACTTT
CASSLAGGKYNSPLHF
>-|TRBV19|many|TRBJ2-6
TGTGCCAGTAGTTGGACAGTCCCCTTTTCTGGGGCCAACGTCCTGACTTTC
CASSWTVPFSGANVLTF
>-|TRBV5-1|few|TRBJ1-4
TGCGCCAGCGGCTTGGGCTCACGGGCTCTGGAGGAAAAACTGTTTTTT
CASGLGSRALEEKLFF
>TRBD1|TRBV5-6|-|TRBJ1-1
TGTGCCAGCAGCTTCACCGGACAGGGAAAAGCTTTCTTT
CASSFTGQGKAFF
>-|TRBV10-1|many|TRBJ2-5
TGCGCCAGCAGTGAATCCCATCGGGGGGAGACCCAGTACTTC
CASSESHRGETQYF